Below are 9 T cell receptor beta chains sequenced from a single sample in a study of Graves' ophthalmopathy and Graves' hyperthyroidism. Amplified TCR beta CDR3 regions were obtained using RNA transcripts as template. HTBI-primed RT-PCR formed the first round, and a multiplex PCR formed the second. Each CDR3 protein gets one entry after TCRdb re-called the multiplex PCR reads with MiXCR. Here the sample spans about 390,000 distinct CDR3 sequences, roughly 15% being singletons. What was sequenced was peripheral blood. These receptors all stem from a woman aged 18 to 35 with stable Graves' hyperthyroidism.

This clonotype was counted at least ten times. This chain connects TRBV2 to TRBJ2-3, with 7 nucleotides matching TRBD1. V was pared by 9 bases and J by 4 bases, with 7 bases of the junction left unmatched. The CDR3 sequence is 13 residues long. The germline V gene has CDR1 SNHLY and CDR2 FYNNEI. The CDR3 is CARGGQGPDTQYF. CDR3 coding DNA: TGTGCCAGAGGGGGCCAAGGGCCAGATACGCAGTATTTT.

This clonotype was counted many times. This chain connects TRBV29-1 to TRBJ2-5; D is possibly TRBD2 (6 bases). The CDR3 extends over 14 amino acids. CDR1 SQVTM and CDR2 ANQGSEA come from the germline V gene. Deletions cut 3 bases from V and 1 base from J, with 12 bases between. The DNA for the CDR3 is TGCAGCGTTGAGGGGACTCAATCCCAAGAGACCCAGTACTTC. Protein: CSVEGTQSQETQYF.

This clonotype has ten or more counts. The chain uses TRBV12-3 or TRBV12-4 and TRBJ2-2; unclear D gene. V was pared by 3 bases and J by 5 bases, with 16 bases between. The CDR3 runs 16 residues. The CDR3 spells CASSLARQLATGELFF. CDR3 DNA: TGTGCCAGCAGTTTGGCGAGGCAGCTGGCAACCGGGGAGCTGTTTTTT.

This clonotype was observed at least ten times. The CDR3 region has the DNA TGTGCCAGCAGTTTATTTTCGGGTGGGGAATACGAGCAGTACTTC. Translated: CASSLFSGGEYEQYF. The V call is TRBV27, the J call TRBJ2-7, with D uncertain. The CDR3 loop spans 15 amino acids. CDR1 MNHEY and CDR2 SMNVEV come from the germline V gene (reference sequence). V was shortened by 1 base and J by 4 bases, with 14 bases between the two germline ends.

This clonotype was recorded at least ten times. This chain links TRBV10-3 with TRBJ2-6; D uncertain. CDR3 length equals 16 residues. Germline CDR1 and CDR2: ENHRY and SYGVKD. V lost 7 bases, J lost 2 bases, and 15 bases lay in between. For the CDR3, the DNA is TGTGCCATCACCGATCCGGGTGCCACTGGGGCCAACGTCCTGACTTTC. Protein: CAITDPGATGANVLTF.

This chain connects TRBV6-1 to TRBJ1-5; maybe TRBD1 (6 bases). Germline loops: CDR1 MNHNS, CDR2 SASEGT. The V gene lost 4 bases and the J gene lost 1 base, with 11 bases spanning the gap. This CDR3 has 15 residues. As DNA, the CDR3 is TGTGCCAGCAGTGGCAGGGGTTGGAGCAATCAGCCCCAGCATTTT. Translation: CASSGRGWSNQPQHF.

This clonotype was seen repeatedly, ten times or more. The genes are TRBV6-1 and TRBJ2-5, with D uncertain. Per germline, CDR1 MNHNS and CDR2 SASEGT. Trimming removed 7 bases from V and 3 bases from J, with 6 bases in between. The CDR3 extends over 11 amino acids. The CDR3 nucleotides read TGTGCCAGCAAACGAAAAGAGACCCAGTACTTC. Translating it yields CASKRKETQYF.

The chain combines TRBV4-1 with TRBJ1-6; tentative D call: TRBD1 (5 bases). CDR3 length: 17 amino acids. Per germline, CDR1 MGHRA and CDR2 YSYEKL. V was pared by 0 bases and J by 8 bases, with 17 bases between. The CDR3 loop is CASSQERGAGLHSPLHF. The CDR3 DNA follows: TGCGCCAGCAGCCAAGAAAGGGGCGCAGGGCTACATTCACCCCTCCACTTT.

This clonotype came up many times. The chain links TRBV6-1 to TRBJ2-4, with 7 bases identical to TRBD1. The CDR3 length is 11 residues. J gave up 14 bases and V 7 bases, and 8 bases lay outside the gene matches. Germline assignment: CDR1 MNHNS and CDR2 SASEGT. The CDR3: CASTPGQRKYF. In DNA form, the CDR3 reads TGTGCCAGCACCCCGGGACAGCGTAAGTACTTC.